Following are 29 T cell receptor beta chains from one sample sequenced in a study of blood T cell repertoires in COVID-19. Sequencing was performed with immunoSEQ multiplex PCR; in TCRdb, only in-frame clones are kept and a portion is missing. Of under 200,000 clones in the sample, 82% are singletons; the top ten hold under 6.5%. The specimen was PBMCs or T cells enriched from blood (not recorded which). Source of these receptors: an older woman with acute COVID-19.

The chain employs TRBV5-1 and TRBJ2-7, with TRBD2 identical over 7 bases. The CDR3 spans 15 residues. Germline assignment: CDR1 SGHRS and CDR2 YFSETQ. Germline trimming cut 4 bases from V and 3 bases from J; bases unmatched to any gene: 10. For the CDR3, the DNA is TGCGCCAGCAGCCCTGGAGGGACTAAATACTACGAGCAGTACTTC. This gives the protein CASSPGGTKYYEQYF.

The gene calls are TRBV5-5 and TRBJ2-5; 7 bases align to TRBD2. This CDR3 has 13 amino acids. V lost 2 bases to trimming and J lost 9 bases; unmatched junction nucleotides: 7. Looked up from germline, CDR1 is SGHKS and CDR2 is YYEKEE (reference sequence). CDR3 amino acids: CASSFGLGGPQYF. The CDR3 bases are TGTGCCAGCAGCTTTGGGCTGGGAGGGCCCCAGTACTTC.

This rearrangement joins TRBV18 to TRBJ2-6; TRBD1 matches at 9 bases. This CDR3 has 18 amino acids. J lost 3 bases, V lost 3 bases, and 9 bases had no gene match. Germline CDR1 KGHSH, CDR2 LQKENI. The CDR3: CASSPRQGVLNGANVLTF. In DNA form, the CDR3 reads TGTGCCAGCTCACCTAGACAGGGGGTATTGAATGGGGCCAACGTCCTGACTTTC. Using reference TRBV18 and TRBJ2-6 for the parts outside the CDR3, the full variable domain is NAGVMQNPRHLVRRRGQEARLRCSPMKGHSHVYWYRQLPEEGLKFMVYLQKENIIDESGMPKERFSAEFPKEGPSILRIQQVVRGDSAAYFCASSPRQGVLNGANVLTFGAGSRLTVL.

The V and J genes are TRBV11-3 and TRBJ2-1; tentative D call: TRBD2 (5 bases). The germline V gene encodes CDR1 SGHNT and CDR2 YENEEA. V was clipped by 5 bases and J by 4 bases, with 9 bases between them. The CDR3 totals 13 residues. DNA of the CDR3: TGTGCCAGCAGCCCGGGGAAGTACAATGAGCAGTTCTTC. As protein: CASSPGKYNEQFF. The variable domain in full, completed from reference TRBV11-3 and TRBJ2-1, reads EAGVVQSPRYKIIEKKQPVAFWCNPISGHNTLYWYLQNLGQGPELLIRYENEEAVDDSQLPKDRFSAERLKGVDSTLKIQPAELGDSAVYLCASSPGKYNEQFFGPGTRLTVL.

The CDR3, as DNA: TGTGCCAGCAGCTTGGGGCCAGGGGGCAATCAGCCCCAGCATTTT. Translating gives CASSLGPGGNQPQHF. The gene calls are TRBV5-6 and TRBJ1-5; a weak D match, TRBD1 (6 bases). The CDR3 runs to 15 residues. CDR1 and CDR2 (germline): SGHDT, YYEEEE. With 0 bases removed from V and 2 bases from J, the gap between germline ends came to 9 bases.

This chain connects TRBV30 to TRBJ1-5; D might be TRBD1 (5 bases). Germline V gives CDR1 GTSNPN, CDR2 SVGIG (reference sequence). CDR3 length: 14 residues. V shed 3 bases and J shed 3 bases, with 12 bases lying between them. The CDR3 sequence: CAWRDDSHNQPQHF. CDR3 bases: TGTGCCTGGAGGGACGACAGCCACAATCAGCCCCAGCATTTT. The full variable domain, rest sourced from reference TRBV30 and TRBJ1-5, is SQTIHQWPATLVQPVGSPLSLECTVEGTSNPNLYWYRQAAGRGLQLLFYSVGIGQISSEVPQNLSASRPQDRQFILSSKKLLLSDSGFYLCAWRDDSHNQPQHFGDGTRLSIL.

The chain recombines TRBV7-9 with TRBJ2-3; 7 bases map to TRBD2. Germline V gene lookup returns CDR1 SEHNR and CDR2 FQNEAQ (reference sequence). V lost 2 bases and J lost 5; bases outside the gene matches: 7. CDR3 size: 15 residues. In nucleotides, the CDR3 is TGTGCCAGCAGCTTATCCAGCGGGGACGGAGATACGCAGTATTTT. Its protein product is CASSLSSGDGDTQYF. Full variable domain (outside the CDR3, taken from reference TRBV7-9 and TRBJ2-3): DTGVSQNPRHKITKRGQNVTFRCDPISEHNRLYWYRQTLGQGPEFLTYFQNEAQLEKSRLLSDRFSAERPKGSFSTLEIQRTEQGDSAMYLCASSLSSGDGDTQYFGPGTRLTVL.

The chain recombines TRBV13 with TRBJ1-2; tentative D call: TRBD1 (5 bases). The CDR3 spans 14 residues. The germline CDR1 and CDR2 sequences are PRHDT and FYEKMQ (reference sequence). V gave up 1 base and J gave up 4 bases, with 10 bases separating them. The CDR3 sequence: CASSLDTGGYGYTF. CDR3 DNA sequence: TGTGCCAGCAGCTTAGATACGGGGGGCTATGGCTACACCTTC.

The chain carries TRBV19 and TRBJ2-1, with a tentative D call TRBD1 (5 bases). Germline V CDR1 and CDR2: LNHDA, SQIVND (reference sequence). With 5 bases removed from V and 7 bases from J, the gap between germline ends came to 21 bases. This CDR3 contains 16 residues. Here the CDR3 DNA reads TGTGCCAGTAGTCCCGGTAGGGGTGGGGTCGGGAATGAGCAGTTCTTC. This translates into CASSPGRGGVGNEQFF.

This clone was seen only once. This chain links TRBV6-5 with TRBJ2-5; 8 nucleotides match TRBD2. Germline-derived CDR1 and CDR2 are MNHEY and SVGAGI. V trimming: 0 bases; J trimming: 5 bases; junction bases outside the gene matches: 8. The CDR3 is made up of 16 amino acids. In DNA form, the CDR3 reads TGTGCCAGCAGTTACTCGCTAGCGGGCGGGGTGGAGACCCAGTACTTC. Residues: CASSYSLAGGVETQYF.

The chain links TRBV15 to TRBJ1-2; D is unclear. Germline-derived CDR1 and CDR2 are LNHNV and YYDKDF (reference sequence). V dropped 3 bases and J dropped 4 bases, with 12 bases sitting between them. CDR3 length: 14 residues. For the CDR3, the DNA is TGTGCCACCAGCAGTGGGTTTACAGCCTATGGCTACACCTTC. It codes for CATSSGFTAYGYTF. Filled out from reference TRBV15 and TRBJ1-2, the complete variable domain reads DAMVIQNPRYQVTQFGKPVTLSCSQTLNHNVMYWYQQKSSQAPKLLFHYYDKDFNNEADTPDNFQSRRPNTSFCFLDIRSPGLGDTAMYLCATSSGFTAYGYTFGSGTRLTVV.

The chain combines TRBV30 with TRBJ1-5; 10 nucleotides line up with TRBD1. The V and J ends lost 1 base and 5 bases, in that order; junction bases with no gene match: 8. Germline CDR1 GTSNPN, CDR2 SVGIG (reference sequence). This CDR3 has 16 residues. The DNA for the CDR3 is TGTGCCTGGAGTGCGATGGGACAGGGGAGAGATCAGCCCCAGCATTTT. Translation gives CAWSAMGQGRDQPQHF.

This chain links TRBV5-1 with TRBJ2-7; 8 bases are shared with TRBD2. The V gene's germline CDR1 is SGHRS and CDR2 YFSETQ. The V segment lost 0 bases and the J segment 1 base; nucleotides outside the gene matches: 6. The CDR3 is made up of 16 amino acids. DNA for the CDR3: TGCGCCAGCAGCTTGGATCCGACTAGCGTATCCTACGAGCAGTACTTC. It specifies CASSLDPTSVSYEQYF.

The gene calls are TRBV7-2 and TRBJ1-4; D unresolved. The germline V and J ends were trimmed by 5 bases and 1 base, with 8 bases remaining between them. The CDR3 loop spans 14 amino acids. The germline V gene encodes CDR1 SGHTA and CDR2 FQGNSA. The CDR3 sequence: CASSVAVTNEKLFF. In nucleotides, the CDR3 is TGTGCCAGCAGCGTTGCAGTAACTAATGAAAAACTGTTTTTT. Using reference TRBV7-2 and TRBJ1-4 for the parts outside the CDR3, the full variable domain is GAGVSQSPSNKVTEKGKDVELRCDPISGHTALYWYRQSLGQGLEFLIYFQGNSAPDKSGLPSDRFSAERTGGSVSTLTIQRTQQEDSAVYLCASSVAVTNEKLFFGSGTQLSVL.

The chain combines TRBV27 with TRBJ1-4, with D maybe TRBD1 (6 bases). Deletions cut 3 bases from V and 8 bases from J, with 16 bases between. Germline V gene lookup returns CDR1 MNHEY and CDR2 SMNVEV (reference sequence). This CDR3 has 15 residues. CDR3 nucleotides: TGTGCCAGCAGTTTGGGTACAGGGCATGGCGAAAAACTGTTTTTT. Encoded protein: CASSLGTGHGEKLFF. Drawing the rest from reference TRBV27 and TRBJ1-4, the complete variable domain is EAQVTQNPRYLITVTGKKLTVTCSQNMNHEYMSWYRQDPGLGLRQIYYSMNVEVTDKGDVPEGYKVSRKEKRNFPLILESPSPNQTSLYFCASSLGTGHGEKLFFGSGTQLSVL.

The chain is built from TRBV19 and TRBJ2-3; 10 bases map to TRBD2. Germline CDR1 and CDR2: LNHDA and SQIVND (reference sequence). J was trimmed by 1 base and V by 5 bases; bases with no gene match: 12. The CDR3 loop spans 18 amino acids. CDR3 nucleotide sequence: TGTGCCAGTAGTTCTAGCGGGGGAGTGATCGACGGCACAGATACGCAGTATTTT. This translates into CASSSSGGVIDGTDTQYF.

The chain employs TRBV5-4 and TRBJ2-3, with 10 positions matching TRBD2. This CDR3 contains 17 residues. In germline, CDR1 is SGHNT, CDR2 YYREEE (reference sequence). J lost 6 bases, V lost 3 bases, and 13 bases had no gene match. The CDR3 coding sequence is TGTGCCAGCAGCTCTCGTAATAGCGGGGGGTCCAGGGATACGCAGTATTTT. Encoded protein: CASSSRNSGGSRDTQYF.

The sample holds one count of this clone. The chain uses TRBV7-9 and TRBJ1-1; 8 bases line up with TRBD1. J was trimmed by 0 bases and V by 4 bases; bases with no gene match: 10. Germline V gene data show CDR1 as SEHNR and CDR2 as FQNEAQ (reference sequence). The CDR3 is 17 residues long. The CDR3 reads CASSSRDRQILNTEAFF. The DNA for the CDR3 is TGTGCCAGCAGCTCCCGGGACAGGCAGATTCTGAACACTGAAGCTTTCTTT.

The V call is TRBV5-1, the J call TRBJ1-1; tentative D call: TRBD1 (5 bases). The germline gives CDR1 SGHRS, CDR2 YFSETQ. The CDR3 is 14 amino acids. V was cut by 4 bases and J by 3 bases, with 13 bases left in between. The CDR3 coding sequence is TGCGCCAGCAGCCGTAACGGAGGGGACACTGAAGCTTTCTTT. This gives the protein CASSRNGGDTEAFF.

This chain connects TRBV10-2 to TRBJ1-1; 9 nucleotides agree with TRBD1. Per the germline V gene, CDR1 is WSHSY and CDR2 is SAAADI. The CDR3 length is 14 residues. With 0 bases clipped from V and 6 bases from J, the junction kept 2 bases outside the gene matches. Written as DNA, the CDR3 is TGCGCCAGCAGTGAGTCGGACAGGGGCGCTGAAGCTTTCTTT. This translates into CASSESDRGAEAFF.

The chain couples TRBV28 to TRBJ1-2; TRBD1 aligns across 8 bases. Per germline, CDR1 MDHEN and CDR2 SYDVKM. The CDR3 is 14 amino acids. The ends lost 6 bases at V and 5 bases at J; junction bases unmatched: 8. As DNA, the CDR3 is TGTGCCAGCAGCCCAGGGGGCGCCTGGTATGGCTACACCTTC. It codes for CASSPGGAWYGYTF.

A single count supports this clone. The gene calls are TRBV29-1 and TRBJ2-1, with 9 positions matching TRBD2. With 4 bases clipped from V and 1 base from J, the junction kept 5 bases outside the gene matches. Germline V gene sequence: CDR1 SQVTM, CDR2 ANQGSEA. The CDR3 is 15 amino acids. CDR3 sequence reads: CSVGGGARSYNEQFF. CDR3 bases: TGCAGCGTTGGCGGGGGGGCCCGTTCCTACAATGAGCAGTTCTTC.

This clone occurred once. The V call is TRBV9, the J call TRBJ2-1; 9 bases line up with TRBD2. The trim removed 0 bases at V and 2 bases at J, leaving 3 bases unmatched. Germline V lookup: CDR1 SGDLS, CDR2 YYNGEE. This CDR3 has 16 residues. Written as DNA, the CDR3 is TGTGCCAGCAGCGTAGCGGCGGGAGGGCCCTACAATGAGCAGTTCTTC. Translation: CASSVAAGGPYNEQFF. Looking up the rest from reference TRBV9 and TRBJ2-1 gives the full variable domain: DSGVTQTPKHLITATGQRVTLRCSPRSGDLSVYWYQQSLDQGLQFLIQYYNGEERAKGNILERFSAQQFPDLHSELNLSSLELGDSALYFCASSVAAGGPYNEQFFGPGTRLTVL.

This chain connects TRBV6-2 or TRBV6-3 to TRBJ2-7; D ambiguous. The V gene's germline CDR1 is MNHEY and CDR2 SVGEGT. The V gene lost 6 bases and the J gene lost 0 bases, with 9 bases spanning the gap. There are 13 residues in the CDR3. The CDR3 loop is CASSRLSSYEQYV. As DNA, the CDR3 is TGTGCCAGCAGCCGTCTCAGCTCCTACGAGCAGTACGTC.

This chain links TRBV7-9 with TRBJ2-1; 7 nucleotides line up with TRBD2. There are 16 residues in the CDR3. V gave up 5 bases and J gave up 7 bases; unmatched junction bases: 14. Germline CDR1 and CDR2: SEHNR and FQNEAQ (reference sequence). CDR3 in amino acids: CASSRTRAGRLNEQFF. The CDR3 DNA reads TGTGCCAGCAGCCGGACAAGAGCGGGGAGGCTGAATGAGCAGTTCTTC.

The chain combines TRBV7-2 with TRBJ1-5, with 9 bases identical to TRBD1. After removal of 10 bases from V and 0 bases from J, the junction contained 7 bases not matched to a gene. The germline V gene encodes CDR1 SGHTA and CDR2 FQGNSA. This CDR3 is built from 15 residues. CDR3 protein: CANQTGGISNQPQHF. CDR3 DNA: TGTGCCAACCAAACAGGGGGCATTAGCAATCAGCCCCAGCATTTT.

This clone appeared a few times. This chain connects TRBV4-2 to TRBJ1-6; D uncertain. Deletions cut 5 bases from V and 12 bases from J, with 14 bases between. CDR1 is LGHNA, CDR2 YNFKEQ, per germline. This CDR3 spans 13 amino acids. As DNA, the CDR3 is TGTGCCAGCAGCTCCAAACGGGGAGTACCCCTCCACTTT. Translating gives CASSSKRGVPLHF.

CDR3 in amino acids: CASSDPLGVNQPQHF. The CDR3 coding sequence is TGTGCCAGCAGTGATCCGCTGGGCGTCAATCAGCCCCAGCATTTT. The gene calls are TRBV6-2 or TRBV6-3 and TRBJ1-5; D is ambiguous. Germline CDR1 reads MNHEY; CDR2 reads SVGEGT. Trimming left V 5 bases short and J 3 bases short, with 14 bases between. The CDR3 is 15 amino acids.

The V and J genes are TRBV11-2 and TRBJ1-4, with a possible D match to TRBD1 (6 bases). V lost 5 bases to trimming and J lost 6 bases, with 10 bases between them. The CDR3 is made up of 13 amino acids. CDR1 and CDR2 (germline): SGHAT, FQNNGV. The DNA for the CDR3 is TGTGCCAGCAGCCCCGGACAGTATGAAAAACTGTTTTTT. As protein: CASSPGQYEKLFF.